Following are 16 T cell receptor beta chains from one sample sequenced in a study of human CD8 memory T cell subsets. Scientists made TCR beta libraries using UMI-labeled 5' RACE. From its re-call of the 5' RACE reads, TCRdb lists each CDR3 protein once, without DNA. This repertoire includes some 11,000 distinct CDR3 sequences. Sequenced input: CD8+ T cells from PBMCs. The receptors were sampled from a human donor in good health.

This rearrangement joins TRBV29-1 to TRBJ2-2. The CDR3 sequence is 13 residues long. In germline, CDR1 is SQVTM, CDR2 ANQGSEA. CDR3 residues: CSVRHAQTGELFF.

V and J are TRBV15 and TRBJ2-5; TCRdb reports TRBD2, a call that lacks DNA to check it against. The CDR3 totals 13 residues. Looked up from germline, CDR1 is LNHNV and CDR2 is YYDKDF (reference sequence). This CDR3 is CATRRLGGETQYF.

The V and J genes are TRBV7-6 and TRBJ2-3; the D call from TCRdb, TRBD2, cannot be confirmed without DNA. CDR1 and CDR2 (germline): SGHVS, FNYEAQ. There are 18 residues in the CDR3. CDR3: CASSLASPGREGPDTQYF.

This sequence joins TRBV29-1 and TRBJ2-2; TCRdb's D call of TRBD1 is untestable without DNA. CDR3 length: 17 amino acids. The germline CDR1 and CDR2 sequences are SQVTM and ANQGSEA. The CDR3 loop reads CSVEDWEGQLNTGELFF.

The gene calls are TRBV29-1 and TRBJ2-7; TCRdb gives TRBD2 as the D gene, but with no DNA this cannot be confirmed. Germline CDR1 SQVTM, CDR2 ANQGSEA. The CDR3 runs to 16 residues. CDR3: CSVDGWAGDASYEQYF.

The V and J genes are TRBV5-1 and TRBJ2-7. The CDR3 sequence is 12 residues long. Germline V CDR1 and CDR2: SGHRS, YFSETQ. This CDR3 is CASRTEHYEQYF.

By frequency, this clonotype registers medium-sized. The chain has TRBV28 and TRBJ2-3. The CDR3 is 14 amino acids. CDR1 MDHEN and CDR2 SYDVKM come from the germline V gene. The CDR3 is CASSLFRVRDTQYF.

This clonotype ranks as medium-sized in terms of frequency. The chain carries TRBV14 and TRBJ2-1; without DNA, the TCRdb call of TRBD1 cannot be checked. Germline lookup yields CDR1 SGHDN and CDR2 FVKESK. This CDR3 is 16 amino acids long. The chain's CDR3 is CASSQDPPPAHNEQFF.

The chain has TRBV7-9 and TRBJ2-3; the D call from TCRdb, TRBD1, cannot be confirmed without DNA. Germline CDR1 is SEHNR and CDR2 is FQNEAQ (reference sequence). This CDR3 has 12 amino acids. CDR3 sequence: CASSPPTDTQYF.

The chain recombines TRBV4-2 with TRBJ2-7; TCRdb proposes TRBD2, but this gene call is untestable without DNA. There are 14 residues in the CDR3. Germline loops: CDR1 LGHNA, CDR2 YNFKEQ. The chain's CDR3 is CASSQGSGSYEQYF.

The V call is TRBV3-1, the J call TRBJ2-5; TCRdb gives TRBD1 as the D gene, but with no DNA this cannot be confirmed. Germline CDR1 reads LGHDT; CDR2 reads YNNKEL (reference sequence). There are 15 residues in the CDR3. The CDR3 loop is CASSQVYQGEETQYF.

CDR3 residues: CASSLGGRSYEQYF. V is TRBV7-9 and J is TRBJ2-7. CDR3 length: 14 amino acids. Germline lookup yields CDR1 SEHNR and CDR2 FQNEAQ (reference sequence).

CDR3 region: CASSQDRTTGGTGELFF. V and J are TRBV4-3 and TRBJ2-2; TCRdb lists TRBD2, though no DNA is available to test this call. There are 17 residues in the CDR3. Germline V lookup: CDR1 LGHNA, CDR2 YSLEER.

V usage is TRBV29-1 and J usage is TRBJ2-3; TCRdb picks TRBD1, but there is no DNA to check that call. In germline, CDR1 is SQVTM, CDR2 ANQGSEA. The CDR3 sequence is 16 residues long. CDR3 loop: CSVVGGITGHTDTQYF.

The J gene is TRBJ2-3, the V gene TRBV5-5; TCRdb designates TRBD1, a call that cannot be tested without DNA. The germline gives CDR1 SGHKS, CDR2 YYEKEE (reference sequence). The CDR3 covers 18 residues. The CDR3 reads CASSLDPGYGPGTDTQYF.

V usage is TRBV18 and J usage is TRBJ1-2; TCRdb's D call of TRBD1 is untestable without DNA. The CDR3 runs 15 residues. Germline V gene sequence: CDR1 KGHSH, CDR2 LQKENI. This CDR3 is CASSSTGTDYYGYTF.